These T cell receptor beta chains were read from a single sample in a study of beta chain features in type 1 diabetes. The protocol was immunoSEQ multiplex PCR, while the TCRdb copy is restricted to in-frame clones and leaves out a portion. The sample carries 130,000 to 150,000 clones, roughly 48% recorded once. Sequenced input: Tregs from blood. These receptors all stem from a man between 18 and 29 years old in good health. The CDR3 runs from the conserved cysteine through the conserved F or W. Fields, in order: CDR3 protein, CDR3 DNA, J gene, V gene, D gene, clone size. A D gene is named only where the DNA matches it firmly. Clone size is not always given. Where it is, it says once, few, many or a class for expanded clones.

cdr3_aa: CASKHRGGKKLFF; cdr3_nt: TGTGCCAGCAAACACCGGGGAGGAAAAAAACTGTTTTTT; j_call: TRBJ1-4; v_call: TRBV7-9; d_call: .; clone_size: few
cdr3_aa: CASRNTGGGPEAFF; cdr3_nt: TGTGCCAGCAGGAACACAGGGGGAGGACCTGAAGCTTTCTTT; j_call: TRBJ1-1; v_call: TRBV6-1; d_call: TRBD1; clone_size: few
cdr3_aa: CASSLSGANVLTF; cdr3_nt: TGTGCCAGCAGTCTCTCTGGGGCCAACGTCCTGACTTTC; j_call: TRBJ2-6; v_call: TRBV6-5; d_call: .; clone_size: .
cdr3_aa: CASSPIPGDPYEQYF; cdr3_nt: TGTGCCAGTAGTCCCATCCCCGGAGATCCCTACGAGCAGTACTTC; j_call: TRBJ2-7; v_call: TRBV19; d_call: .; clone_size: .
cdr3_aa: CASRPDRPGQFF; cdr3_nt: TGTGCCAGCAGGCCCGACAGGCCAGGGCAGTTCTTC; j_call: TRBJ2-1; v_call: TRBV2; d_call: .; clone_size: .
cdr3_aa: CASSPRFGQYF; cdr3_nt: TGTGCCAGCAGTCCCAGGTTCGGGCAGTACTTC; j_call: TRBJ2-7; v_call: TRBV28; d_call: .; clone_size: .
cdr3_aa: CASSYRGQPQHF; cdr3_nt: TGTGCCAGCAGCTACAGGGGTCAGCCCCAGCATTTT; j_call: TRBJ1-5; v_call: TRBV5-6; d_call: TRBD1; clone_size: .
cdr3_aa: CASSEFMGTGNEKLFF; cdr3_nt: TGTGCCAGCAGTGAGTTTATGGGGACAGGGAATGAAAAACTGTTTTTT; j_call: TRBJ1-4; v_call: TRBV25-1; d_call: TRBD1; clone_size: .
cdr3_aa: CASSQFNQNEQFF; cdr3_nt: TGTGCCAGCAGCCAATTCAATCAGAATGAGCAGTTCTTC; j_call: TRBJ2-1; v_call: TRBV14; d_call: .; clone_size: .
cdr3_aa: CASSISVSNQPQHF; cdr3_nt: TGTGCCAGTAGTATCTCCGTTAGCAATCAGCCCCAGCATTTT; j_call: TRBJ1-5; v_call: TRBV19; d_call: .; clone_size: .
cdr3_aa: CASRKQGNTEAFF; cdr3_nt: TGTGCCAGCAGGAAACAGGGGAACACTGAAGCTTTCTTT; j_call: TRBJ1-1; v_call: TRBV28; d_call: .; clone_size: few
cdr3_aa: CAWRADNYEQYF; cdr3_nt: TGTGCCTGGAGGGCTGACAACTACGAGCAGTACTTC; j_call: TRBJ2-7; v_call: TRBV30; d_call: .; clone_size: .
cdr3_aa: CASSSGYYNEQFF; cdr3_nt: TGCGCCAGCAGCTCAGGGTACTACAATGAGCAGTTCTTC; j_call: TRBJ2-1; v_call: TRBV5-1; d_call: .; clone_size: .
cdr3_aa: CASIDRGTSSEQYF; cdr3_nt: TGTGCCAGCATCGACAGGGGGACCAGTTCCGAGCAGTACTTC; j_call: TRBJ2-7; v_call: TRBV7-2; d_call: TRBD1; clone_size: few
cdr3_aa: CASSQQWTAPYEQYF; cdr3_nt: TGTGCCAGCAGCCAGCAATGGACAGCCCCCTACGAGCAGTACTTC; j_call: TRBJ2-7; v_call: TRBV4-2; d_call: .; clone_size: once
cdr3_aa: CASSYEARFNYGYTF; cdr3_nt: TGTGCCAGCAGCTACGAGGCTCGGTTTAACTATGGCTACACCTTC; j_call: TRBJ1-2; v_call: TRBV7-2; d_call: .; clone_size: .
cdr3_aa: CASSVSGNYPSYEQYF; cdr3_nt: TGTGCCAGCAGCGTATCCGGGAATTACCCTTCCTACGAGCAGTACTTC; j_call: TRBJ2-7; v_call: TRBV9; d_call: .; clone_size: few
cdr3_aa: CASSQRQGGVEPQHF; cdr3_nt: TGTGCCAGCAGCCAACGTCAGGGAGGAGTAGAGCCCCAGCATTTT; j_call: TRBJ1-5; v_call: TRBV4-2; d_call: .; clone_size: .
cdr3_aa: CSVLRDRAGNTIYF; cdr3_nt: TGCAGCGTTCTGAGGGACAGAGCTGGAAACACCATATATTTT; j_call: TRBJ1-3; v_call: TRBV29-1; d_call: TRBD1; clone_size: few
cdr3_aa: CASSQVAASGSYEQYF; cdr3_nt: TGCGCCAGCAGCCAAGTTGCTGCTAGCGGGAGCTACGAGCAGTACTTC; j_call: TRBJ2-7; v_call: TRBV4-1; d_call: TRBD2; clone_size: few
cdr3_aa: CASSYQGLNRETQYF; cdr3_nt: TGTGCCAGCAGTTACCAGGGGTTAAATCGAGAGACCCAGTACTTC; j_call: TRBJ2-5; v_call: TRBV6-6; d_call: .; clone_size: few
cdr3_aa: CASSLVTGGKLFF; cdr3_nt: TGTGCCAGCAGCTTAGTAACAGGCGGAAAACTGTTTTTT; j_call: TRBJ1-4; v_call: TRBV7-8; d_call: .; clone_size: few
cdr3_aa: CASSPQGALGYWSYEQYF; cdr3_nt: TGTGCCAGCTCACCACAGGGGGCTTTAGGCTATTGGTCCTACGAGCAGTACTTC; j_call: TRBJ2-7; v_call: TRBV18; d_call: TRBD1; clone_size: .
cdr3_aa: CASSGGQGGDIQYF; cdr3_nt: TGTGCCAGCAGCGGAGGACAGGGCGGGGACATTCAGTACTTC; j_call: TRBJ2-4; v_call: TRBV11-1; d_call: TRBD1; clone_size: few
cdr3_aa: CASRVDSGSSYEQYF; cdr3_nt: TGTGCCAGCAGGGTGGACAGTGGGAGCTCCTACGAGCAGTACTTC; j_call: TRBJ2-7; v_call: TRBV6-5; d_call: .; clone_size: .
cdr3_aa: CASSWDRGNTIYF; cdr3_nt: TGTGCCAGCAGTTGGGACAGGGGAAACACCATATATTTT; j_call: TRBJ1-3; v_call: TRBV6-6; d_call: TRBD1; clone_size: few
cdr3_aa: CASSPAVPGHSSTLHF; cdr3_nt: TGTGCCAGCTCACCCGCGGTCCCGGGACACTCCAGCACCCTCCACTTT; j_call: TRBJ1-6; v_call: TRBV18; d_call: .; clone_size: .
cdr3_aa: CASSRLAGSYEQYF; cdr3_nt: TGTGCCAGCAGCCGACTAGCGGGGTCCTACGAGCAGTACTTC; j_call: TRBJ2-7; v_call: TRBV7-2; d_call: TRBD2; clone_size: .
cdr3_aa: CAINQISNQPQHF; cdr3_nt: TGTGCCATCAACCAGATAAGCAATCAGCCCCAGCATTTT; j_call: TRBJ1-5; v_call: TRBV10-3; d_call: .; clone_size: few
cdr3_aa: CASTTLRGPINEQFF; cdr3_nt: TGTGCCAGCACCACACTCAGGGGACCCATCAATGAGCAGTTCTTC; j_call: TRBJ2-1; v_call: TRBV7-9; d_call: .; clone_size: once
cdr3_aa: CASSPNGQRGAEAFF; cdr3_nt: TGTGCCAGCTCACCCAACGGACAGAGGGGTGCTGAAGCTTTCTTT; j_call: TRBJ1-1; v_call: TRBV18; d_call: .; clone_size: few
cdr3_aa: CASSLGRTYEQYF; cdr3_nt: TGTGCCAGCAGCTTAGGGAGAACGTACGAGCAGTACTTC; j_call: TRBJ2-7; v_call: TRBV7-6; d_call: .; clone_size: few
cdr3_aa: CASSLAQQTLHNEQFF; cdr3_nt: TGTGCCAGCAGCTTAGCGCAACAGACCCTTCACAATGAGCAGTTCTTC; j_call: TRBJ2-1; v_call: TRBV11-1; d_call: .; clone_size: .
cdr3_aa: CASSFHQGAGFF; cdr3_nt: TGTGCCAGCAGCTTTCATCAGGGGGCGGGGTTCTTC; j_call: TRBJ2-1; v_call: TRBV7-2; d_call: TRBD1; clone_size: .
cdr3_aa: CASSVTSGRGTIHNEQFF; cdr3_nt: TGTGCCAGCAGCGTGACTAGCGGGAGAGGGACTATCCACAATGAGCAGTTCTTC; j_call: TRBJ2-1; v_call: TRBV9; d_call: TRBD2; clone_size: .
cdr3_aa: CASSGRGGLYEQYF; cdr3_nt: TGTGCCAGCAGCGGACGAGGGGGCCTCTACGAGCAGTACTTC; j_call: TRBJ2-7; v_call: TRBV9; d_call: TRBD1; clone_size: few
cdr3_aa: CASSPRLAGGRDEQFF; cdr3_nt: TGTGCCAGCAGCCCCCGACTAGCGGGGGGGCGGGATGAGCAGTTCTTC; j_call: TRBJ2-1; v_call: TRBV7-9; d_call: TRBD2; clone_size: .